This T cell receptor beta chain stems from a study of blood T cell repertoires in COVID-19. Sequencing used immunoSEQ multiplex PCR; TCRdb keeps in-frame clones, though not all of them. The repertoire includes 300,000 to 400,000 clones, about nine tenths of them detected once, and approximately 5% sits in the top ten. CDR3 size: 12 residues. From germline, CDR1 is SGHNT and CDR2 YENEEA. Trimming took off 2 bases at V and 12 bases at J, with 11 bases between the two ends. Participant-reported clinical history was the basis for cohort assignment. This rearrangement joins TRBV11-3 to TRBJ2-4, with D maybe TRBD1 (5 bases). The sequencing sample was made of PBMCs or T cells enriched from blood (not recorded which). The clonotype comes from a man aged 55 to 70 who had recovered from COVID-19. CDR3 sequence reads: CASSLNQGPQYF. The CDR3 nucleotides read TGTGCCAGCAGCTTAAATCAGGGCCCTCAGTACTTC.